The entry that follows covers one T cell receptor beta chain sequence. Its recognized antigen is unknown. Base qualities were left out, and no much larger clone turns up one base away. This entry comes from a study of glioma-infiltrating T cells (dated by TCRdb to the mid-2010s). About the study as a whole: The study sequenced TCR alpha- and beta-chain repertoires from glioma tissue, from non-neoplastic brain tissue and from matched peripheral blood mononuclear cells. Each tissue-infiltrating repertoire was compared with the same patient's peripheral blood repertoire to measure divergence between tissue and blood T-cell populations. Three low-grade glioma patients, eight or nine primary glioblastoma patients and three non-glioma patients contributing non-neoplastic brain tissue were included in the paired cohort.

TCR alpha and beta CDR3 regions were amplified with the iRepertoire nested amplicon-rescue multiplex PCR (arm-PCR) platform from RNA. The input for one-step reverse transcription and amplification was about 90-400 ng of tissue mRNA or PBMC total RNA. Following bead purification, Illumina adapters were added by a secondary multiplex PCR, and libraries between 200 and 400 bp were gel-purified. Demultiplexing relied on internal 6-nucleotide barcodes carried by the libraries. The libraries were sequenced on an Illumina MiSeq using 2x220 or 2x250 nucleotide paired-end reads. The source study handled its data this way. Paired reads were merged using FLASH 1.2.11 and aligned with BWA-MEM to the GRCh37 human genome, and TRA and TRB reads were then extracted. An IMGT-derived reference of cassette sequences and CDR3 motifs, with pseudogenes included, was used for V and J assignment. Three-frame translation of reads was performed, and productive CDR3s were defined as those with a C...FGXG motif and no stop codons. Unique combinations of V-J cassette pair and CDR3 amino acid sequence were defined as clonotypes. Reads were filtered by Hamming distance, with the threshold set by the sequence error rate of each sample in mapped regions. Clones were called with MiXCR by TCRdb after fastp trimmed the public reads at Q25, and only in-frame beta chains were retained. Each CDR3 protein appears once, grouped with its most common genes and DNA. None of the V and J calls come from the authors' own analysis; TCRdb made them. The sample includes under 150,000 distinct CDR3 sequences, with about 22% observed a single time. The ten largest make up over 25% of the sample.

Study-wide conclusions, independent of this receptor: The group comparisons were based on small numbers of patients: three non-neoplastic, three low-grade glioma and roughly eight glioblastoma patients. Very few CDR3 sequences were shared between tissue and blood, attributed to high CDR3 diversity and limited sampling. In non-neoplastic patients, VJ-independent divergence between tissue and blood fell below expectation, whereas in all gliomas, and especially in low-grade gliomas, the divergence rose above expectation.

The CDR3 runs 15 residues from the cysteine to the phenylalanine. CDR3 DNA is the only sequence kept; it has 45 bases, read in frame from the first base. The V end gives up 7 bases and the J end 6 bases, leaving 9 bases in the junction not matched to a gene. From a lookup of the germline V gene (reference sequence), CDR1 and CDR2 are MNHEY and SMNVEV. The chain links TRBV27 with TRBJ1-6, and TRBD1 matches 7 of the central bases. This receptor was obtained from a human donor with low-grade glioma or glioblastoma, undergoing nonglioma brain surgery, or in good health (not recorded which). Sequenced input: glioma tissue, nonneoplastic brain tissue, or PBMCs (not recorded which). The sequenced DNA is TGTGCCAGCACTTTTCGGACAGGATTTAATTCACCCCTCCACTTT. Its protein product is CASTFRTGFNSPLHF.